This is a list of T cell receptor beta chains from one sample in a study of molecular identifiers for immune sequencing clone quantification. TCRdb reprocessed the PCR reads with MiXCR, giving one entry per CDR3 protein. The sample records over 65,000 distinct CDR3 sequences, nearly 25% being singletons. The material sequenced was naive CD8+ T cells from blood, with Jurkat cell RNA spiked in. These TCRs come from a human donor in good health. Some libraries in this study had Jurkat cell RNA spiked in. Each CDR3 is given with its conserved first and last residue. A D gene is named only where the DNA matches it firmly. The size of a clone is reported for some rows only, either as once, few or many, or as a class for expanded clones.

V gene	clone size	J gene	D gene	CDR3 protein	CDR3 DNA
TRBV30	many	TRBJ1-2	.	CAWSVGAGNYGYTF	TGTGCCTGGAGTGTAGGGGCAGGGAACTATGGCTACACCTTC
TRBV5-4	.	TRBJ2-2	TRBD1	CASSEGQTNTGELFF	TGTGCCAGCAGCGAGGGACAGACAAACACCGGGGAGCTGTTTTTT
TRBV4-1	.	TRBJ2-7	.	CASSQVFGTPSYEQYF	TGCGCCAGCAGCCAAGTGTTCGGGACACCGTCCTACGAGCAGTACTTC
TRBV4-3	many	TRBJ2-7	TRBD2	CASSQDGGGYEQYF	TGCGCCAGCAGCCAAGATGGGGGGGGCTACGAGCAGTACTTC
TRBV3-1	many	TRBJ2-2	.	CASSQEDTGELFF	TGTGCCAGCAGCCAAGAGGACACCGGGGAGCTGTTTTTT
TRBV30	few	TRBJ2-7	TRBD1	CAWGRQGYEQYF	TGTGCCTGGGGGAGACAGGGCTACGAGCAGTACTTC
TRBV30	many	TRBJ2-7	TRBD2	CAWSVSGGAIEQYF	TGTGCCTGGAGTGTTAGCGGGGGGGCCATCGAGCAGTACTTC
TRBV30	.	TRBJ2-3	.	CAWSGEWAGAQYF	TGTGCCTGGAGTGGGGAGTGGGCAGGTGCGCAGTATTTT
TRBV7-2	.	TRBJ2-7	.	CASPRPPEEQYF	TGTGCCAGCCCCCGGCCCCCGGAGGAGCAGTACTTC
TRBV19	few	TRBJ2-7	.	CASSSRGHTPYEQYF	TGTGCCAGTAGTAGTAGGGGACACACACCCTACGAGCAGTACTTC
TRBV27	many	TRBJ2-1	.	CASSLWVGGGNEQFF	TGTGCCAGCAGTTTATGGGTAGGGGGTGGCAATGAGCAGTTCTTC
TRBV4-3	many	TRBJ2-7	.	CASSQGTAGTGVREQYF	TGCGCCAGCAGCCAAGGGACCGCCGGGACTGGGGTGCGCGAGCAGTACTTC
TRBV7-9	.	TRBJ2-3	TRBD2	CASSLPLAGVLGTDAQYF	TGTGCCAGCAGCTTACCTCTAGCGGGAGTCTTGGGCACAGATGCGCAGTATTTT
TRBV29-1	many	TRBJ2-7	.	CSVESREDEQYF	TGCAGCGTTGAATCCAGGGAGGACGAGCAGTACTTC
TRBV15	.	TRBJ1-4	.	CATSRSKVGATNEKLFF	TGTGCCACCAGCAGATCCAAGGTTGGAGCAACTAATGAAAAACTGTTTTTT
TRBV6-6	.	TRBJ2-7	TRBD1	CASSWLGQAYEQYF	TGTGCCAGCAGTTGGTTGGGACAGGCCTACGAGCAGTACTTC
TRBV28	many	TRBJ2-3	.	CASNPRPTDTQYF	TGTGCCAGCAACCCCCGGCCCACAGATACGCAGTATTTT
TRBV11-2	many	TRBJ2-1	TRBD1	CASRTGTGINEQFF	TGTGCCAGCAGAACCGGGACAGGGATAAATGAGCAGTTCTTC
TRBV14	.	TRBJ2-7	TRBD1	CASSQITGGAKFPYEQYF	TGTGCCAGCAGCCAAATAACAGGGGGCGCTAAGTTTCCCTACGAGCAGTACTTC
TRBV29-1	many	TRBJ2-7	.	CSVELYGEQYF	TGCAGCGTTGAATTGTACGGGGAGCAGTACTTC
TRBV5-6	many	TRBJ2-7	.	CASRLAPRREQYF	TGTGCCAGCAGGCTAGCGCCGCGCCGCGAGCAGTACTTC
TRBV7-2	many	TRBJ1-5	.	CASSPPGSYQPQHF	TGTGCCAGCAGCCCTCCGGGGTCCTATCAGCCCCAGCATTTT